This T cell receptor beta chain was sequenced during a study of intratumoral heterogeneity in liver cancer. Study details: With a median age of roughly 63 years, most patients were men.

All patients had early-stage hepatocellular carcinoma and were untreated before surgical resection. Sampled areas showed no macroscopic evidence of necrosis or hemorrhage. The V and J ends lost 6 bases and 2 bases, in that order; junction bases with no gene match: 7. This CDR3 is 15 amino acids long. Germline CDR1 and CDR2: LNHDA and SQIVND (reference sequence). Sequencing used immunoSEQ multiplex PCR; TCRdb keeps in-frame clones, though not all of them. The sample lists roughly 5,700 clones, 68% occurring once. This receptor was identified in a man between 65 and 79 years old with hepatocellular carcinoma. The chain employs TRBV19 and TRBJ1-2; the match to TRBD1 covers 9 bases. This sample comprised tumor-adjacent normal tissue, obtained before any cancer treatment. The CDR3 region has the DNA TGTGCCAGTAGCTACACCGGGACAGGGAACTATGGCTACACCTTC. It yields the protein CASSYTGTGNYGYTF.